The sequence of this T cell receptor beta chain was determined in a study of T cell responses to AZD1222 COVID-19 vaccine (dated by TCRdb to 2020 to 2022). Background on the whole study: AZD1222 recipients whose second dose came at about 4 weeks and those whose second dose came at about 12 weeks were combined into one group, since spike-specific TCR depth and breadth did not differ between the two schedules. Trial participants were enrolled by age into 18-55, 56-69 and 70-plus year subgroups, with about 150, 28 and 57 TCR-sequenced participants respectively. A total of over 230 trial participants underwent TCR sequencing, of whom about 200 had received two doses of AZD1222 and about 26 had received two doses of the MenACWY control vaccine. Broader findings and caveats from the paper: Participants were mostly white British and included more females than males, and it was suggested by the authors that clonal diversity may have been underestimated. CD4 TCRs associated with the vaccine covered the entire spike protein, and the dominant responses were in regions 160-218 and 743-854. Conclusions about previously exposed vaccinees are limited because only a handful of AZD1222 recipients were SARS-CoV-2 seropositive at baseline. Epitopes outside the regions mutated in the B.1.351 and B.1.1.7 variants were reportedly recognized by nearly half of the unique spike-specific TCRs. After two AZD1222 doses, spike-specific TCR breadth and depth were significantly higher than at day 0 and than in MenACWY recipients. The 56-69-year group was small, and its depth increase did not reach significance, likely because of low power. Because no day 14 peak-response samples were available, the repertoires could be characterized only after the peak T cell response.

The CDR3 regions of human TCRbeta chains were subjected to immunosequencing. On the study's bioinformatics: Repertoire TCRs were matched against a reference library of SARS-CoV-2-specific TCRs generated with the MIRA antigen-specificity platform. Breadth meant the fraction of unique TCRs that were SARS-CoV-2-associated, whereas depth meant the fraction of total T cells that were SARS-CoV-2-associated. Using the MIRA data, each spike-specific TCR was assigned both to the spike region to which the TCR was reactive and to a CD4 or CD8 class. Log10-transformed breadth and depth values were compared by one-way ANOVA with Sidak's multiple comparisons tests. Imported from immuneACCESS, the table was reduced by TCRdb to in-frame sequences with V and J called. These copies leave out some clones; in studies compared against another copy, an unresolved V gene accounts for under half, and the cause of the remainder is not known. The V and J calls and clone size are taken from that table; D and trimming were inferred from the DNA. The sample records about 160,000 clones, 80% to 90% of which are singletons. Of the sample, approximately 6.9% falls within the top ten clones.

Its CDR3 holds 13 amino acids, cysteine through phenylalanine. The kept DNA is CDR3 alone, 39 bases in frame from the first base. CDR1 is given as SEHNR and CDR2 as FQNEAQ, both from the germline V gene (reference sequence). V lost 0 bases and J lost 8 bases; the stretch between them is 10 bases long. The time point label of this sample denotes: baseline before first vaccination. Vaccinee samples came from UK trials COV001 and COV002, including a single-blind randomized controlled phase 2/3 trial of AZD1222 (ChAdOx1 nCoV-19) in healthy adults. Trial participant PBMC samples were collected at day 0 and day 28 after the second dose for TCRbeta chain sequencing. Comment on this clone: No cognate antigen has been identified for it. Within one base of it there is no much larger clone, and no base qualities were kept.

The chain is assembled from TRBV7-9 and TRBJ1-1; no confident D gene assignment can be made. The TCR sequence derives from an adult in good health. The material sequenced was peripheral blood, taken on day 0 of AZD1222 vaccination. The CDR3 region has the sequence CASSLAVRIEAFF. The DNA reads as follows: TGTGCCAGCAGCTTAGCTGTCAGGATAGAAGCTTTCTTT. Where the CDR3 stops, the reference TRBV7-9 and TRBJ1-1 genes take over; the full variable domain is DTGVSQNPRHKITKRGQNVTFRCDPISEHNRLYWYRQTLGQGPEFLTYFQNEAQLEKSRLLSDRFSAERPKGSFSTLEIQRTEQGDSAMYLCASSLAVRIEAFFGQGTRLTVV.